This T cell receptor beta chain emerged from a study of T cell responses to AZD1222 COVID-19 vaccine. General study results and limits: White British people made up most donors, females outnumbered males, and clonal diversity was possibly underestimated. At 160-218 and 743-854, vaccine-associated CD4 TCRs were dominant, and they spanned spike. Regions left unmutated in variants are reportedly the target of nearly half of spike-specific TCRs. Breadth and depth of Spike-specific TCRs rose after two AZD1222 doses.

As for this clone: No antigen is known for it.

TCRdb keeps only in-frame clones here, not all; method: immunoSEQ multiplex PCR. The data contain some 120,000 clones, 93% of them singletons. The ends were cut back, 8 bases at V and 2 bases at J, with 22 bases in the middle. The CDR3 contains 16 residues. CDR1 and CDR2 from the germline V gene are MGHDK and SYGVNS. The chain uses TRBV25-1 and TRBJ2-7; tentatively, D is TRBD1 or TRBD2 (5 bases each). This TCR came from an adult in good health. The sample consisted of peripheral blood, taken on day 0 of AZD1222 vaccination. CDR3 region: CASPEAAPGAAYEQYF. The CDR3, as DNA: TGTGCCAGCCCCGAGGCCGCCCCCGGGGCCGCCTACGAGCAGTACTTC.